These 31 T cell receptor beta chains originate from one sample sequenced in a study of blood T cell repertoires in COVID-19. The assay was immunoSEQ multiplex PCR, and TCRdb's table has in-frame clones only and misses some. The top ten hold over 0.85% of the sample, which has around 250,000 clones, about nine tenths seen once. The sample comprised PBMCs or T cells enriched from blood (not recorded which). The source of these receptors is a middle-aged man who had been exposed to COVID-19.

CDR3 in amino acids: CASSPRGGYTEAFF. The CDR3, as DNA: TGTGCCAGCAGCCCTCGGGGGGGATACACTGAAGCTTTCTTT. The V gene is TRBV11-2, the J gene TRBJ1-1, with D perhaps TRBD1 (5 bases). Trimming took 5 bases from V and 3 from J, leaving 13 bases between them. Germline V CDR1 and CDR2: SGHAT, FQNNGV. The CDR3 contains 14 residues. The full variable domain, rest sourced from reference TRBV11-2 and TRBJ1-1, is EAGVAQSPRYKIIEKRQSVAFWCNPISGHATLYWYQQILGQGPKLLIQFQNNGVVDDSQLPKDRFSAERLKGVDSTLKIQPAKLEDSAVYLCASSPRGGYTEAFFGQGTRLTVV.

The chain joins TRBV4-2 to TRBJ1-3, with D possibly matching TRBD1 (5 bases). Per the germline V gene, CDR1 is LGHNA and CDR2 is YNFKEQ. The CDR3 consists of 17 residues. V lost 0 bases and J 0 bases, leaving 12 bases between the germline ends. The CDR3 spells CASSQDAARASGNTIYF. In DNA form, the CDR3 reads TGTGCCAGCAGCCAAGATGCGGCCAGGGCCTCTGGAAACACCATATATTTT.

The CDR3, as DNA: TGTGCCAGCAGCCAAGAGGTTTATAGGGGAACGGGAAACACCATATATTTT. Its protein product is CASSQEVYRGTGNTIYF. The chain links TRBV3-1 (or the pseudogene TRBV3-2) to TRBJ1-3; tentative D call: TRBD1 (5 bases). This CDR3 comprises 17 residues. Germline CDR1 LGHDT, CDR2 YNNKEL (reference sequence). The V end was cut by 0 bases, the J end by 4 bases, with 16 bases between.

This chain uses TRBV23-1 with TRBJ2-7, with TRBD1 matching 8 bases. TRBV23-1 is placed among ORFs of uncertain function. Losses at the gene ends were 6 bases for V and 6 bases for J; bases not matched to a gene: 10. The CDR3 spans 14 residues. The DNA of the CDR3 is TGCGCCAGCAGCCAAGACAGGGGATCGGGCGAGCAGTACGTC. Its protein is CASSQDRGSGEQYV.

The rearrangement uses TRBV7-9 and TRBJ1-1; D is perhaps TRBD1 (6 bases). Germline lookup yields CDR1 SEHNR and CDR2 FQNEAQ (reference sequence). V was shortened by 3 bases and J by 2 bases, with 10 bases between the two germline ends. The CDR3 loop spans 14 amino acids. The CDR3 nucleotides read TGTGCCAGCAGCTTTCAACAGGGTAACACTGAAGCTTTCTTT. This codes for CASSFQQGNTEAFF.

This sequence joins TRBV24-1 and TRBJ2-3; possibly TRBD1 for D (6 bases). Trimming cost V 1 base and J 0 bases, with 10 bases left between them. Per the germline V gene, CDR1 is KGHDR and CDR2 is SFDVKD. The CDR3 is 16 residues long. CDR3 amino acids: CATSDFRGTSTDTQYF. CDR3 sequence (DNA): TGTGCCACCAGTGATTTCAGGGGAACTAGCACAGATACGCAGTATTTT.

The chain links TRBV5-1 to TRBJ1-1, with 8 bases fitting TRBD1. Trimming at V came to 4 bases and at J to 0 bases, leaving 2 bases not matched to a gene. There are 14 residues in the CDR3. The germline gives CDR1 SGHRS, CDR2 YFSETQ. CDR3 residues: CASSRQGMNTEAFF. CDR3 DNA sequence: TGCGCCAGCAGCCGACAGGGGATGAACACTGAAGCTTTCTTT.

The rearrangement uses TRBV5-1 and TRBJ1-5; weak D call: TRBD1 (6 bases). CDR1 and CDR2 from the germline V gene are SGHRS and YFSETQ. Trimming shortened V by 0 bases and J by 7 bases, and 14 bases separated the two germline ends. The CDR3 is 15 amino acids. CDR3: CASSLDWGPGQPQHF. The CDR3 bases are TGCGCCAGCAGCTTGGACTGGGGGCCGGGGCAGCCCCAGCATTTT.

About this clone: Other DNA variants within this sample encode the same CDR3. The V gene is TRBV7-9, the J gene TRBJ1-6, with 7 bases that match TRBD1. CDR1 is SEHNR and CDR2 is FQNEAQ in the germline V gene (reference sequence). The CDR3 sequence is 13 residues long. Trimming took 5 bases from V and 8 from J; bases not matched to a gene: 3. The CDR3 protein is CASSTTGDSPLHF. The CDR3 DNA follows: TGTGCCAGCAGCACAACAGGGGATTCACCCCTCCACTTT. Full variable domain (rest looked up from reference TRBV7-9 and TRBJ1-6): DTGVSQNPRHKITKRGQNVTFRCDPISEHNRLYWYRQTLGQGPEFLTYFQNEAQLEKSRLLSDRFSAERPKGSFSTLEIQRTEQGDSAMYLCASSTTGDSPLHFGNGTRLTVT.

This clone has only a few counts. The chain's CDR3 is CASSSRDRVEDTQYF. The CDR3 region has the DNA TGTGCCAGCAGCTCCCGGGACAGGGTTGAAGATACGCAGTATTTT. V usage is TRBV7-6 and J usage is TRBJ2-3; the match to TRBD1 covers 9 bases. Germline CDR1 and CDR2: SGHVS and FNYEAQ. The CDR3 has 15 residues. The ends lost 4 bases at V and 5 bases at J; junction bases unmatched: 7.

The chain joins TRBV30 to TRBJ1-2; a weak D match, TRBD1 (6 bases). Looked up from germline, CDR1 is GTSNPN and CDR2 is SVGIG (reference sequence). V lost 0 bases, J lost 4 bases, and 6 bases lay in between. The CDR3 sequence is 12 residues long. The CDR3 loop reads CAWSVTGYGYTF. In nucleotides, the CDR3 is TGTGCCTGGAGTGTGACAGGCTATGGCTACACCTTC.

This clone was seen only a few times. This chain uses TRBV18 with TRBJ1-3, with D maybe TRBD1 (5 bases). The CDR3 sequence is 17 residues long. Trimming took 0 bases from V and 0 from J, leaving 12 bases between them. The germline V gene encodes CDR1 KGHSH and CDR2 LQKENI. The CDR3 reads CASSPPRGENSGNTIYF. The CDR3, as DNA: TGTGCCAGCTCACCACCTCGGGGGGAAAACTCTGGAAACACCATATATTTT. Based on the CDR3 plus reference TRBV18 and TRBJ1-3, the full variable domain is NAGVMQNPRHLVRRRGQEARLRCSPMKGHSHVYWYRQLPEEGLKFMVYLQKENIIDESGMPKERFSAEFPKEGPSILRIQQVVRGDSAAYFCASSPPRGENSGNTIYFGEGSWLTVV.

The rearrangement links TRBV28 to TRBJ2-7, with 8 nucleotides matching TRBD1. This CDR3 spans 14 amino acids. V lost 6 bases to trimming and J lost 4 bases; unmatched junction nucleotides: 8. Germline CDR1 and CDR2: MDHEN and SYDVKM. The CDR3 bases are TGTGCCAGCAGACTCGGACAGGGAAGTTACGAGCAGTACGTC. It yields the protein CASRLGQGSYEQYV.

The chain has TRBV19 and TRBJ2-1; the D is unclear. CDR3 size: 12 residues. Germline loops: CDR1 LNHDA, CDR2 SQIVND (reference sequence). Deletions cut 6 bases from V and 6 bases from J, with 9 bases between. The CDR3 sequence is CASRQDINEQFF. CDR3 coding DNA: TGTGCCAGTAGGCAGGATATCAATGAGCAGTTCTTC.

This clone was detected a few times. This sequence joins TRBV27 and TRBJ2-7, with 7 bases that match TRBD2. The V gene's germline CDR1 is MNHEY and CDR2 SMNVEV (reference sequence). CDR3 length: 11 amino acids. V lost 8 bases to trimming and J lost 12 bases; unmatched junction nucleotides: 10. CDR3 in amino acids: CASFSAGVGYV. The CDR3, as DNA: TGTGCCAGCTTCTCCGCGGGGGTAGGGTACGTC.

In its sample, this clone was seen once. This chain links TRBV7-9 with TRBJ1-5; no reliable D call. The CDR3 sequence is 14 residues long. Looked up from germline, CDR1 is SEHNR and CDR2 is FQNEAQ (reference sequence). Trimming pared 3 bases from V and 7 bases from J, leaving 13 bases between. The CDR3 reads CASSFSTDQQPQHF. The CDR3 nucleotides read TGTGCCAGCAGCTTTAGTACAGATCAACAGCCCCAGCATTTT.

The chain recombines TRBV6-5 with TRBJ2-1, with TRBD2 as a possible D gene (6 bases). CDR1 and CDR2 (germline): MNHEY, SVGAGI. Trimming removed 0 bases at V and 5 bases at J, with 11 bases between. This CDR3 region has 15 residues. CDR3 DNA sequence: TGTGCCAGCAGTTACTCCTGGACTACGAACAATGAGCAGTTCTTC. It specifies CASSYSWTTNNEQFF.

The CDR3 DNA reads as TGCGCCAGCAGTGAGGACTCGGGAGGGCCCCAAGATACGCAGTATTTT. It encodes CASSEDSGGPQDTQYF. The rearrangement links TRBV10-1 to TRBJ2-3; TRBD2 matches 8 bases. V lost 2 bases, J lost 5 bases, and 9 bases stayed unmatched. Germline CDR1 reads WNHNN; CDR2 reads SYGVQD (reference sequence). The CDR3 has 16 amino acids.

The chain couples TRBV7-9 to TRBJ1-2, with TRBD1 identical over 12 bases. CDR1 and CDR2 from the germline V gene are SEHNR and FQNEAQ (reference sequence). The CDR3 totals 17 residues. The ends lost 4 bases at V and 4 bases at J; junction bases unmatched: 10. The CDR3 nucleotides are TGTGCCAGCAGCTCCACCCGGGACAGGGGGCGAGGCTATGGCTACACCTTC. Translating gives CASSSTRDRGRGYGYTF.

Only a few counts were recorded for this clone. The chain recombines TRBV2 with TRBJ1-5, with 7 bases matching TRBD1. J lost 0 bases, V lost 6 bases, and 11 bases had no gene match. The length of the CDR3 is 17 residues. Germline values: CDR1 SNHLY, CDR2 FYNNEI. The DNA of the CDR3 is TGTGCCAGCAGCAAACGACAGGGCCTCTATAGCAATCAGCCCCAGCATTTT. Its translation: CASSKRQGLYSNQPQHF.

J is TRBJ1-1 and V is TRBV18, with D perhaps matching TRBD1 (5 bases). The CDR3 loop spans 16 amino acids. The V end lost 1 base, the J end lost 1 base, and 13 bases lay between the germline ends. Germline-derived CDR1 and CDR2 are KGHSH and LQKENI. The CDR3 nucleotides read TGTGCCAGCTCACCACGGGACGGGGGTTCGAACACTGAAGCTTTCTTT. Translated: CASSPRDGGSNTEAFF.

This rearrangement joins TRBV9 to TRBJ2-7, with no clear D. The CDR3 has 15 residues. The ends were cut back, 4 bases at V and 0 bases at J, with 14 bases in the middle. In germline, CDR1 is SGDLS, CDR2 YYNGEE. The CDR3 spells CASSITAMSSYEQYF. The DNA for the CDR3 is TGTGCCAGCAGCATCACAGCTATGAGCTCCTACGAGCAGTACTTC. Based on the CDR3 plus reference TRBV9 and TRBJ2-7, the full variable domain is DSGVTQTPKHLITATGQRVTLRCSPRSGDLSVYWYQQSLDQGLQFLIQYYNGEERAKGNILERFSAQQFPDLHSELNLSSLELGDSALYFCASSITAMSSYEQYFGPGTRLTVT.

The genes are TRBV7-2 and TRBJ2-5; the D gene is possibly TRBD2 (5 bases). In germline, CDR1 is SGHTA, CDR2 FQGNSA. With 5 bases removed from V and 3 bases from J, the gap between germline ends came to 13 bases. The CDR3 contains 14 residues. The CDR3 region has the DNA TGTGCCAGCAGCAAGGACTTTGGGGAAGAGACCCAGTACTTC. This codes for CASSKDFGEETQYF.

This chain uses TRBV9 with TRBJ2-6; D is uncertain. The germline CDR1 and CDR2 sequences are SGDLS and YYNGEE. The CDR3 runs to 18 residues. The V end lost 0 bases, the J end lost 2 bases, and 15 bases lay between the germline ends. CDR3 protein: CASSVATRGSTGANVLTF. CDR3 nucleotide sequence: TGTGCCAGCAGCGTAGCTACGAGAGGCAGCACTGGGGCCAACGTCCTGACTTTC.

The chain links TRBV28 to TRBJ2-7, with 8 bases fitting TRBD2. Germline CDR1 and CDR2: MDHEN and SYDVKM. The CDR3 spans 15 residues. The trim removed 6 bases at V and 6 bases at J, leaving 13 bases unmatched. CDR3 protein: CASSPGGGKGAEQYV. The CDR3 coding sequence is TGTGCCAGCAGCCCCGGGGGGGGCAAGGGTGCCGAGCAGTACGTC.

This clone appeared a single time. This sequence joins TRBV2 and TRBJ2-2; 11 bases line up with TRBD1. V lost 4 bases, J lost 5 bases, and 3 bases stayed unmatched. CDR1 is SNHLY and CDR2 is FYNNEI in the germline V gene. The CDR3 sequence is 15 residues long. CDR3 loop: CASSVRDRGTGELFF. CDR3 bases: TGTGCCAGCAGTGTGCGGGACAGGGGGACCGGGGAGCTGTTTTTT.

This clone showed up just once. CDR3 DNA sequence: TGTGCCAGCAGCTTGGAACTAGCGGGAGGATTCTATGAGCAGTTCTTC. It encodes CASSLELAGGFYEQFF. The chain is built from TRBV5-6 and TRBJ2-1; TRBD2 matches 12 bases. Germline V lookup: CDR1 SGHDT, CDR2 YYEEEE. After removal of 0 bases from V and 8 bases from J, the junction contained 6 bases not matched to a gene. This CDR3 contains 16 residues. Variable domain in full (rest from reference TRBV5-6 and TRBJ2-1): DAGVTQSPTHLIKTRGQQVTLRCSPKSGHDTVSWYQQALGQGPQFIFQYYEEEERQRGNFPDRFSGHQFPNYSSELNVNALLLGDSALYLCASSLELAGGFYEQFFGPGTRLTVL.

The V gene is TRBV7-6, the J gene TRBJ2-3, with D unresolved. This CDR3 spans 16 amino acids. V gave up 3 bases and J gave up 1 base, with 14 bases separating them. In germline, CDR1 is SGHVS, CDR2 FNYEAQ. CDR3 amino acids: CASSLPWSPGTDTQYF. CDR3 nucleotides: TGTGCCAGCAGCTTGCCCTGGAGCCCTGGCACAGATACGCAGTATTTT.

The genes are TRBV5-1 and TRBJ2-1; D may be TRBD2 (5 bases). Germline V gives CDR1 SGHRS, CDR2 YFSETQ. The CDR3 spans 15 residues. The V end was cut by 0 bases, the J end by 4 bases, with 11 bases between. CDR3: CASSLASGLYNEQFF. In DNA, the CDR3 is TGCGCCAGCAGCTTGGCCAGCGGACTGTACAATGAGCAGTTCTTC. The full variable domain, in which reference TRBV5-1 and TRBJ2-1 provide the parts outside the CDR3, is KAGVTQTPRYLIKTRGQQVTLSCSPISGHRSVSWYQQTPGQGLQFLFEYFSETQRNKGNFPGRFSGRQFSNSRSEMNVSTLELGDSALYLCASSLASGLYNEQFFGPGTRLTVL.

The DNA for the CDR3 is TGTGCCAGCAGTTCCCAAGGGGCGGCCGGCTACACCTTC. This encodes CASSSQGAAGYTF. The V gene is TRBV6-5, the J gene TRBJ1-2; a possible D gene is TRBD1 (5 bases). The CDR3 spans 13 residues. Germline V gene data show CDR1 as MNHEY and CDR2 as SVGAGI. The germline V and J ends were trimmed by 4 bases and 8 bases, with 14 bases remaining between them.

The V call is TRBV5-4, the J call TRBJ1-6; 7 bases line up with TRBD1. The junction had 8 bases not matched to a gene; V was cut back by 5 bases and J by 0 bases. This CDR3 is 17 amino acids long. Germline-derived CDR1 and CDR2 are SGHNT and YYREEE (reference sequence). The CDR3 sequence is CASSSGTASSYNSPLHF. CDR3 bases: TGTGCCAGCAGTTCCGGGACAGCAAGCTCCTATAATTCACCCCTCCACTTT.